The 21 T cell receptor beta chains below all came from one sample that was sequenced in a study of human T cells and chemical hapten exposure. The time point here: patch test 1, 2 weeks after DPC sensitization. Indicated treatment: therapeutic diphenylcyclopropenone sensitization with weekly scalp DPC. TCRdb processed the RACE reads anew with MiXCR; each CDR3 protein has one entry. The profile shows roughly 380,000 distinct CDR3 sequences, roughly 4.8% of them singletons. The source was whole blood, collected in connection with sensitization to the hapten diphenylcyclopropenone (DPC). The receptors were sampled from a woman in her forties or fifties with alopecia areata. Some clones in this sample may be carry-over from other donors' samples.

The table lists this clonotype with many counts. The chain recombines TRBV30 with TRBJ2-7, with D uncertain. Trimming pared 6 bases from V and 0 bases from J, leaving 9 bases between. The CDR3 sequence is 12 residues long. Per the germline V gene, CDR1 is GTSNPN and CDR2 is SVGIG (reference sequence). CDR3 DNA: TGTGCCTGCGATCTGTCCTCCTACGAGCAGTACTTC. Translated, it gives CACDLSSYEQYF.

This clonotype is deemed medium-sized (0.01 to 0.1%). This rearrangement joins TRBV2 to TRBJ1-2; no reliable D call. The CDR3 sequence is 17 residues long. Trimming pared 6 bases from V and 2 bases from J, leaving 22 bases between. Germline V gene sequence: CDR1 SNHLY, CDR2 FYNNEI. This chain's CDR3 is CASRVTRGSYVNYGYTF. The DNA for the CDR3 is TGTGCCAGCAGGGTCACACGAGGGTCCTATGTGAACTATGGCTACACCTTC.

The V gene is TRBV5-1, the J gene TRBJ2-7; D might be TRBD1 or TRBD2, each matching 6 bases. Germline assignment: CDR1 SGHRS and CDR2 YFSETQ. This CDR3 is built from 14 residues. Trimming shortened V by 2 bases and J by 2 bases, and 11 bases separated the two germline ends. The CDR3 reads CASSLGGLTYEQYF. The CDR3 DNA follows: TGCGCCAGCAGCTTAGGGGGACTCACCTACGAGCAGTACTTC.

V is TRBV2 and J is TRBJ2-3; possibly TRBD1 for D (6 bases). Per germline, CDR1 SNHLY and CDR2 FYNNEI. The CDR3 runs to 14 residues. V was shortened by 2 bases and J by 3 bases, with 9 bases between the two germline ends. The CDR3 DNA sequence: TGTGCCAGCAGTGAACAAGGACAGACAGATACGCAGTATTTT. Translated, it gives CASSEQGQTDTQYF.

This clonotype appeared a few times. The chain couples TRBV12-3 or TRBV12-4 to TRBJ1-1; maybe TRBD1 (5 bases). Trimming removed 5 bases at V and 8 bases at J, with 15 bases between. The CDR3 runs to 13 residues. The CDR3 is CASSLKGAREAFF. The CDR3 bases are TGTGCCAGCAGTCTCAAAGGGGCCCGCGAAGCTTTCTTT.

The V gene is TRBV4-1, the J gene TRBJ1-4; D unresolved. This CDR3 has 14 amino acids. The V gene lost 0 bases and the J gene lost 14 bases, with 16 bases spanning the gap. Germline V gene lookup returns CDR1 MGHRA and CDR2 YSYEKL. As DNA, the CDR3 is TGCGCCAGCAGCCAAGAAAAGGGCCCGAGGGCCCTGTTTTTT. It specifies CASSQEKGPRALFF.

This clonotype has at least ten counts. The genes are TRBV7-9 and TRBJ2-7; 13 bases line up with TRBD2. CDR3 length: 15 amino acids. After removal of 5 bases from V and 5 bases from J, the junction contained 6 bases not matched to a gene. Germline CDR1 SEHNR, CDR2 FQNEAQ (reference sequence). CDR3 protein: CASSILAGGPHEQYF. The CDR3 nucleotides are TGTGCCAGCAGCATACTAGCGGGAGGGCCCCACGAGCAGTACTTC.

The chain uses TRBV6-5 and TRBJ2-7; D may be TRBD1 (6 bases). The germline gives CDR1 MNHEY, CDR2 SVGAGI. The CDR3 sequence is 16 residues long. Trimming took 0 bases from V and 2 from J, leaving 14 bases between them. In nucleotides, the CDR3 is TGTGCCAGCAGTTACTCGATGTCCGGGGACACCTACGAGCAGTACTTC. It is translated as CASSYSMSGDTYEQYF.

This clonotype was detected ten times or more. This sequence joins TRBV11-2 and TRBJ2-7; no definite D call. The CDR3 spans 12 residues. Germline loops: CDR1 SGHAT, CDR2 FQNNGV. With 5 bases removed from V and 5 bases from J, the gap between germline ends came to 10 bases. The chain's CDR3 is CASSEPDHEQYF. CDR3 nucleotide sequence: TGTGCCAGCAGCGAGCCGGATCACGAGCAGTACTTC.

The sample holds a few counts of this clonotype. The rearrangement uses TRBV2 and TRBJ2-1; 7 positions match TRBD1. The CDR3 extends over 14 amino acids. Germline-derived CDR1 and CDR2 are SNHLY and FYNNEI. The V and J ends lost 7 bases and 3 bases, in that order; junction bases with no gene match: 6. CDR3 loop: CASKKAGGYNEQFF. The CDR3 DNA reads as TGTGCCAGCAAAAAGGCAGGGGGCTACAATGAGCAGTTCTTC.

V is TRBV27 and J is TRBJ1-1; tentatively, D is TRBD1 (5 bases). Germline CDR1 MNHEY, CDR2 SMNVEV (reference sequence). The CDR3 length is 15 residues. Trimming left V 4 bases short and J 4 bases short, with 16 bases between. In DNA form, the CDR3 reads TGTGCCAGCAGTTCCTCCTGGGGCAGTTTCACTGAAGCTTTCTTT. Protein: CASSSSWGSFTEAFF.

This clonotype was seen many times. The chain employs TRBV7-8 and TRBJ1-2; D call uncertain. The CDR3 extends over 15 amino acids. The germline V gene encodes CDR1 SGHVS and CDR2 FQNEAQ. V was shortened by 1 base and J by 4 bases, with 13 bases between the two germline ends. CDR3 nucleotide sequence: TGTGCCAGCAGCTTAGATAGTTCCCACAGCTATGGCTACACCTTC. Protein product: CASSLDSSHSYGYTF.

Worth noting for this clonotype: A much larger clone lies one base from this, so it may be a read error. The V and J genes are TRBV6-2 or TRBV6-3 and TRBJ2-7; TRBD1 might be the D (5 bases). The CDR3 contains 11 residues. CDR1 is MNHEY, CDR2 SVGEGT, per germline. CDR3: CATTDNYKQYF. The CDR3 coding sequence is TGTGCCACCACGGACAACTACAAGCAGTACTTC.

In this sample, this clonotype turned up many times. The chain is built from TRBV5-6 and TRBJ1-1; D not certain. Trimming shortened V by 6 bases and J by 1 base, and 16 bases separated the two germline ends. This CDR3 has 15 amino acids. The germline CDR1 and CDR2 sequences are SGHDT and YYEEEE. The CDR3, as DNA: TGTGCCAGCACGGCATTTTCCCCGCCGAACACTGAAGCTTTCTTT. Its translation: CASTAFSPPNTEAFF.

This clonotype was counted many times. The gene calls are TRBV28 and TRBJ2-7; 7 nucleotides agree with TRBD1. Germline values: CDR1 MDHEN, CDR2 SYDVKM. With V trimmed by 10 bases and J by 2 bases, 11 bases remained unmatched. This CDR3 region has 14 residues. CDR3: CAIRPGQRTYEQYF. The CDR3 coding sequence is TGTGCCATTCGACCGGGACAGCGCACCTACGAGCAGTACTTC. The complete variable domain, with remaining parts taken from reference TRBV28 and TRBJ2-7, reads DVKVTQSSRYLVKRTGEKVFLECVQDMDHENMFWYRQDPGLGLRLIYFSYDVKMKEKGDIPEGYSVSREKKERFSLILESASTNQTSMYLCAIRPGQRTYEQYFGPGTRLTVT.

There are many counts of this clonotype. V is TRBV6-5 and J is TRBJ2-7; TRBD2 is a possible D gene (5 bases). V was pared by 6 bases and J by 3 bases, with 15 bases between. This CDR3 has 14 amino acids. CDR1 is MNHEY and CDR2 is SVGAGI in the germline V gene. Here the CDR3 reads CASRRDSGFYEQYF. The DNA of the CDR3 is TGTGCCAGCAGGAGGGATTCGGGGTTCTACGAGCAGTACTTC.

This clonotype has ten or more counts. The V call is TRBV25-1, the J call TRBJ2-6; unclear D gene. Looked up from germline, CDR1 is MGHDK and CDR2 is SYGVNS. V gave up 1 base and J gave up 0 bases, with 4 bases separating them. CDR3 size: 15 residues. CDR3 nucleotide sequence: TGTGCCAGCAGTGAATGGGGCTCTGGGGCCAACGTCCTGACTTTC. Amino acids: CASSEWGSGANVLTF.

In its sample, this clonotype was seen a few times. J is TRBJ2-5 and V is TRBV20-1; unclear D gene. V dropped 1 base and J dropped 0 bases, with 9 bases sitting between them. The CDR3 is 14 residues long. Germline V gene data show CDR1 as DFQATT and CDR2 as SNEGSKA (reference sequence). The CDR3 nucleotides read TGCAGTGCTAGAGGCGAACTGTACCAAGAGACCCAGTACTTC. This encodes CSARGELYQETQYF.

The chain couples TRBV6-1 to TRBJ1-3; D is unresolved. The CDR3 length is 16 residues. Looked up from germline, CDR1 is MNHNS and CDR2 is SASEGT. V was clipped by 0 bases and J by 0 bases, with 9 bases between them. CDR3 in DNA: TGTGCCAGCAGTGAAGCGCATATGTTCTCTGGAAACACCATATATTTT. Protein: CASSEAHMFSGNTIYF.

This clonotype was detected many times. The chain is built from TRBV7-2 and TRBJ1-1, with D possibly being TRBD1 (5 bases). This CDR3 spans 13 amino acids. The V gene lost 4 bases and the J gene lost 12 bases, with 18 bases spanning the gap. Germline V lookup: CDR1 SGHTA, CDR2 FQGNSA. The CDR3 protein is CASSSGTQRRPFF. The CDR3 nucleotides read TGTGCCAGCAGCTCCGGGACGCAGCGGCGGCCTTTCTTT.

In this sample, this clonotype turned up many times. The gene calls are TRBV20-1 and TRBJ1-1; D gene ambiguous. This CDR3 region has 14 residues. Trimming shortened V by 6 bases and J by 4 bases, and 18 bases separated the two germline ends. Germline CDR1 DFQATT, CDR2 SNEGSKA (reference sequence). The CDR3 sequence is CSATSEAWGTEAFF. The CDR3 DNA reads TGCAGTGCCACCAGTGAGGCCTGGGGCACTGAAGCTTTCTTT.